This entry describes one T cell receptor (beta chain). Data came from immunoSEQ multiplex PCR; TCRdb stores just in-frame clones and leaves some out. The sample holds around 130,000 clones, 70% to 90% seen once. The entry originates in a study of control samples from healthy donors and cancer patients. The source of this sequence is a man between 45 and 60 years old in good health. Material for sequencing was blood.

CDR3 in amino acids: CASSLRSGQGDEQYF. CDR3 in DNA: TGTGCCAGCAGCTTACGGTCGGGACAGGGCGACGAGCAGTACTTC. The V and J genes are TRBV7-2 and TRBJ2-7; 9 bases align to TRBD1. In germline, CDR1 is SGHTA, CDR2 FQGNSA. The CDR3 is 15 amino acids. V shed 2 bases, J shed 5 bases, and the junction held 7 bases outside the gene matches. The variable domain in full, with the rest retrieved from reference TRBV7-2 and TRBJ2-7, is GAGVSQSPSNKVTEKGKDVELRCDPISGHTALYWYRQSLGQGLEFLIYFQGNSAPDKSGLPSDRFSAERTGGSVSTLTIQRTQQEDSAVYLCASSLRSGQGDEQYFGPGTRLTVT.